The sequence of this T cell receptor (beta chain) was determined in a study of blood T cells in healthy people across ages. Germline V gene sequence: CDR1 SNHLY, CDR2 FYNNEI. The CDR3 is made up of 10 amino acids. It was with a sample-barcoded 5' primer and a J-beta primer mix that a second PCR of roughly 7 to 12 cycles was run. The template-switch adaptor, which had 12 random nucleotides, put a tag on each cDNA molecule. TCRdb called the 5' RACE reads again in MiXCR, with one record for every CDR3 protein. Seen here are hundreds of thousands of distinct CDR3 sequences, 40% to 65% observed once, and the top ten hold about 13%. The donors, all healthy, were Caucasians living in Russia, aged about 6 to 90. Comment on this clonotype: The junction and the germline gene differ at one end; a read error may be behind it.

The specimen was blood. The receptor's source is a woman older than 75 in good health. The chain joins TRBV2 to TRBJ2-5; no definite D call. The DNA matches TRBJ2-7 better at its end, which makes the J call doubtful. The DNA of the CDR3 is TGTGCCTGCAGTGTTGGCGAGCAGTACTTC. Its translation: CACSVGEQYF.